This T cell receptor (beta chain) was sequenced during a study of OX40 agonist ivuxolimab in advanced cancers. About the study: Each patient was given ivuxolimab into a vein every 2 weeks, at 0.01 to 10 mg/kg. Study-level findings and limits: Among patients with partial responses at 0.1-3.0 mg/kg, clonal expansion was among the lowest. CD4+ and CD8+ blood T cells expanded clonally by week 6 at 0.1 to 3.0 mg/kg.

Clones were read by immunoSEQ multiplex PCR, and TCRdb kept only the in-frame ones, dropping some. The sample has about 26,000 clones; 75% to 90% are singletons. Germline CDR1 MGHRA, CDR2 YSYEKL. There are 14 residues in the CDR3. Trimming left V 4 bases short and J 0 bases short, with 6 bases between. As regards this clone: Its specificity is unknown.

This rearrangement joins TRBV4-1 to TRBJ2-2; D gene ambiguous. This material consisted of CD4+ or CD8+ T cells sorted from blood, taken in a trial of the OX40 agonist ivuxolimab. The sequence derives from an adult with an advanced solid tumor such as melanoma, head and neck, liver or kidney cancer. The CDR3 here is CASSPNTNTGELFF. The CDR3 DNA reads as TGCGCCAGCAGCCCCAACACGAACACCGGGGAGCTGTTTTTT.